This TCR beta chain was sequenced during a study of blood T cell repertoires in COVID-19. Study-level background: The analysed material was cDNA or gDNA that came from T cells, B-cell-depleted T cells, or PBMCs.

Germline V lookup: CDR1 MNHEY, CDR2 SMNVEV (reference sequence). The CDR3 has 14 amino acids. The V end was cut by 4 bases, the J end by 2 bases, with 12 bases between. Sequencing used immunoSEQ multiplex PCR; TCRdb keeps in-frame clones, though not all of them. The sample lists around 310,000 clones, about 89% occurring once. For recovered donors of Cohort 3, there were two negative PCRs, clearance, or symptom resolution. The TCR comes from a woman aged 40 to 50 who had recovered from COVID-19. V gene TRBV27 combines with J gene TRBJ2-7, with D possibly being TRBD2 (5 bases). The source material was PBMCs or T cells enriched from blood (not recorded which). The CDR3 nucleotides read TGTGCCAGCAGTTCCCGCGGGTTAGCCTACGAGCAGTACTTC. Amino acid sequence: CASSSRGLAYEQYF.